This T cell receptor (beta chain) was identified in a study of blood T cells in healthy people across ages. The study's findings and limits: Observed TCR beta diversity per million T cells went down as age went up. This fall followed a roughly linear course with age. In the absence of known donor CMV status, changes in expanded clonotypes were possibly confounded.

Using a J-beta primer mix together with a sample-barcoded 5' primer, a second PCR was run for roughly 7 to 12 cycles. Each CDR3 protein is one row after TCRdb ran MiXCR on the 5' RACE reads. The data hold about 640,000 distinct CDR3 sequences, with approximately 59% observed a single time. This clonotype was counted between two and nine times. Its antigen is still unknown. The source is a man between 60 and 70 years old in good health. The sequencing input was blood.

The CDR3: CASSPQDTSTLHF. The CDR3 coding sequence is TGTGCCAGCAGTCCCCAGGATACTTCGACCCTCCACTTT. The J gene is TRBJ1-6, the V gene TRBV28, with unresolved D. V lost 5 bases to trimming and J lost 14 bases, with 16 bases between them. This CDR3 has 13 amino acids. Germline CDR1 and CDR2: MDHEN and SYDVKM. Based on the CDR3 plus reference TRBV28 and TRBJ1-6, the full variable domain is DVKVTQSSRYLVKRTGEKVFLECVQDMDHENMFWYRQDPGLGLRLIYFSYDVKMKEKGDIPEGYSVSREKKERFSLILESASTNQTSMYLCASSPQDTSTLHFGNGTRLTVT.